The rows below give T cell receptor beta chains drawn from one sample of a study of T cells after yellow fever vaccination. TCRdb reprocessed the 5' RACE reads with MiXCR, giving one entry per CDR3 protein. The sample includes some 340,000 distinct CDR3 sequences, around 10% of them seen just once. The sample consisted of CD4+ T cells sorted from PBMCs, taken 45 days after the yellow fever booster vaccination. Receptors originate from a young man who received the YFV17D yellow fever vaccine. Both conserved end residues are part of each CDR3. The D gene is left open where the match is weak. Some rows mark clone size as missing; the rest say once, few, many or name a class of expanded clone.

TRBJ1-4	TRBV24-1	NA	few	CATSDPPGTTNEKLFF	TGTGCCACCAGTGACCCCCCGGGGACAACTAATGAAAAACTGTTTTTT
TRBJ1-2	TRBV29-1	NA	few	CSGVGQGFYGYTF	TGCAGCGGAGTAGGGCAGGGCTTCTATGGCTACACCTTC
TRBJ1-5	TRBV4-3	TRBD1	NA	CASSQDYRGRNQPQHF	TGCGCCAGCAGCCAAGATTACAGGGGCCGCAATCAGCCCCAGCATTTT
TRBJ1-1	TRBV15	NA	NA	CATSRAGGYTEAFF	TGTGCCACCAGCAGAGCCGGGGGGTACACTGAAGCTTTCTTT
TRBJ2-5	TRBV5-1	TRBD1	few	CASSPTTGTQETQYF	TGCGCCAGCAGCCCAACGACAGGGACCCAAGAGACCCAGTACTTC
TRBJ1-1	TRBV7-2	NA	many	CASSLAEVGAFF	TGTGCCAGCAGCTTAGCGGAAGTGGGAGCTTTCTTT
TRBJ1-5	TRBV6-2/TRBV6-3	NA	few	CASSYGGKSNQPQHF	TGTGCCAGCAGTTACGGAGGAAAAAGCAATCAGCCCCAGCATTTT
TRBJ2-3	TRBV5-1	NA	many	CASSSEGLGADTQYF	TGCGCCAGCAGCTCGGAGGGCCTGGGGGCAGATACGCAGTATTTT
TRBJ1-1	TRBV6-6	NA	many	CASSLALNTEAFF	TGTGCCAGCAGCCTCGCGCTGAACACTGAAGCTTTCTTT
TRBJ2-2	TRBV7-2	NA	few	CASSLGSGADGELFF	TGTGCCAGCAGCTTGGGGTCTGGGGCGGATGGGGAGCTGTTTTTT
TRBJ2-5	TRBV28	TRBD2	many	CASFQFGVAGQETQYF	TGTGCCAGTTTTCAATTCGGGGTAGCGGGACAAGAGACCCAGTACTTC
TRBJ1-2	TRBV11-1	TRBD1	NA	CASSPRDRTFYGYTF	TGTGCCAGCAGCCCCCGGGACAGGACCTTCTATGGCTACACCTTC
TRBJ1-1	TRBV5-8	TRBD1	NA	CASSFLGQGQAFF	TGTGCCAGCAGCTTCTTAGGACAGGGACAAGCTTTCTTT
TRBJ2-7	TRBV19	NA	few	CASTRDTPYEQYF	TGTGCCAGTACGCGGGACACCCCCTACGAGCAGTACTTC
TRBJ1-4	TRBV7-9	NA	NA	CAWGDPNEKLFF	TGTGCGTGGGGGGATCCTAATGAAAAACTGTTTTTT
TRBJ2-6	TRBV5-1	TRBD1	few	CASSRTGNSGANVLTF	TGCGCCAGCAGCAGGACAGGAAACTCTGGGGCCAACGTCCTGACTTTC
TRBJ1-1	TRBV4-2	NA	few	CASSPGEGKNTEAFF	TGTGCCAGCAGCCCAGGGGAGGGAAAGAACACTGAAGCTTTCTTT
TRBJ2-3	TRBV20-1	TRBD2	NA	CSARGLAGAASTDTQYF	TGCAGTGCTAGGGGACTAGCGGGGGCCGCTAGCACAGATACGCAGTATTTT
TRBJ2-5	TRBV6-7	TRBD1	NA	CASSYRDSQTQYF	TGTGCCAGCAGTTACCGGGACAGCCAAACCCAGTACTTC
TRBJ1-4	TRBV4-1	NA	NA	CASSQDRADSLRLF	TGCGCCAGCAGCCAAGATCGAGCGGACAGCCTGAGACTTTTT
TRBJ2-7	TRBV18	TRBD2	few	CASSLGAGGINEQYF	TGTGCCAGCTCACTCGGAGCGGGGGGTATCAACGAGCAGTACTTC
TRBJ1-5	TRBV4-1	NA	NA	CASSGIPLGQPQHF	TGCGCCAGCAGCGGCATACCTTTGGGTCAGCCCCAGCATTTT
TRBJ2-1	TRBV27	TRBD2	few	CASSFGLAGRHNEQFF	TGTGCCAGCAGTTTCGGACTAGCGGGGAGACACAATGAGCAGTTCTTC